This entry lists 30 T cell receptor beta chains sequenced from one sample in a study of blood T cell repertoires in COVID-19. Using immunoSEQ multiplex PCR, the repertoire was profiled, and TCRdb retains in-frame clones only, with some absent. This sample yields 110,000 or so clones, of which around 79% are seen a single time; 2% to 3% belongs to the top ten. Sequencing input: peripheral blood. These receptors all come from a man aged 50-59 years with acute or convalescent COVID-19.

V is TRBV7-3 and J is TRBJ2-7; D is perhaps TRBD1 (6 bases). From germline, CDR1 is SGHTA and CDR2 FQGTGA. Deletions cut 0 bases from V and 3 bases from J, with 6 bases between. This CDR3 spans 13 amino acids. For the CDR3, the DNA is TGTGCCAGCAGCTTAACAGGGGGCTACGAGCAGTACTTC. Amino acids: CASSLTGGYEQYF.

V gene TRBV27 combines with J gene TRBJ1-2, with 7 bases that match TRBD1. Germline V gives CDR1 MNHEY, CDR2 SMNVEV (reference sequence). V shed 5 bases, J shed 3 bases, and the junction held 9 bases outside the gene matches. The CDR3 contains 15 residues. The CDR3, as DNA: TGTGCCAGCAGTAGCCTCCTGGGACAGCACTATGGCTACACCTTC. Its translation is CASSSLLGQHYGYTF.

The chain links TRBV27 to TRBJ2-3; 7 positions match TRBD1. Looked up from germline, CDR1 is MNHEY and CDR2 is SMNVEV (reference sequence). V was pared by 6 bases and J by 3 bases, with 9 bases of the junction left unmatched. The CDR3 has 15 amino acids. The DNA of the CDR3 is TGTGCCAGCAGGACGACAGGGCCTGCAACAGATACGCAGTATTTT. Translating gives CASRTTGPATDTQYF.

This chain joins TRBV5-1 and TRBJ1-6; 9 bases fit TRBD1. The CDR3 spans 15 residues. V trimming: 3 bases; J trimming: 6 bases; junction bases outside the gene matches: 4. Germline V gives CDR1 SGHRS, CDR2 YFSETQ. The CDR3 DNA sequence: TGCGCCAGCAGCTGGGGACAGGGACTTAATTCACCCCTCCACTTT. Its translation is CASSWGQGLNSPLHF.

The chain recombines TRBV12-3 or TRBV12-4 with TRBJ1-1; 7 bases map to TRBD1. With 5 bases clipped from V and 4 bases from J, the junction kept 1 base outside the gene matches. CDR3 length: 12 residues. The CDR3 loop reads CASSGQVTEAFF. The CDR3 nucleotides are TGTGCCAGCAGTGGACAGGTCACTGAAGCTTTCTTT.

The CDR3 here is CASSPGQGALDTQYF. The DNA of the CDR3 is TGTGCCAGCAGCCCGGGACAGGGGGCTTTAGATACGCAGTATTTT. The chain combines TRBV11-3 with TRBJ2-3, with TRBD1 matching over 12 bases. The germline CDR1 and CDR2 sequences are SGHNT and YENEEA. Trimming cost V 5 bases and J 5 bases; bases outside gene matches: 5. This CDR3 is built from 15 residues. The entire variable domain, with the rest obtained from reference TRBV11-3 and TRBJ2-3, is as follows: EAGVVQSPRYKIIEKKQPVAFWCNPISGHNTLYWYLQNLGQGPELLIRYENEEAVDDSQLPKDRFSAERLKGVDSTLKIQPAELGDSAVYLCASSPGQGALDTQYFGPGTRLTVL.

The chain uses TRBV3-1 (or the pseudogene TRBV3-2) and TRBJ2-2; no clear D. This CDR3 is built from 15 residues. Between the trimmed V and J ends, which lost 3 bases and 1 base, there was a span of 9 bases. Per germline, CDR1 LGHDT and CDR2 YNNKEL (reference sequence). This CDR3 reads CASSHLRGNTGELFF. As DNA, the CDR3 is TGTGCCAGCAGCCACTTGAGAGGGAACACCGGGGAGCTGTTTTTT.

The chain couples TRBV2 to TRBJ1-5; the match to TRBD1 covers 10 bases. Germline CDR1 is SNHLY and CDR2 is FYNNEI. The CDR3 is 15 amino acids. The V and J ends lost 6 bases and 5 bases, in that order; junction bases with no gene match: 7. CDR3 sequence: CASRERTGGHQPQHF. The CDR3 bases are TGTGCCAGCAGGGAGAGGACAGGGGGTCATCAGCCCCAGCATTTT.

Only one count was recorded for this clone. CDR3 sequence: CASTPGANTGELFF. CDR3 DNA sequence: TGTGCCAGCACTCCGGGGGCGAACACCGGGGAGCTGTTTTTT. The chain uses TRBV7-9 and TRBJ2-2, with a weak D call TRBD2 (6 bases). There are 14 residues in the CDR3. V was trimmed by 7 bases and J by 0 bases, leaving 9 bases between them. Germline V CDR1 and CDR2: SEHNR, FQNEAQ (reference sequence). The full variable domain, its missing parts supplied by reference TRBV7-9 and TRBJ2-2, is DTGVSQNPRHKITKRGQNVTFRCDPISEHNRLYWYRQTLGQGPEFLTYFQNEAQLEKSRLLSDRFSAERPKGSFSTLEIQRTEQGDSAMYLCASTPGANTGELFFGEGSRLTVL.

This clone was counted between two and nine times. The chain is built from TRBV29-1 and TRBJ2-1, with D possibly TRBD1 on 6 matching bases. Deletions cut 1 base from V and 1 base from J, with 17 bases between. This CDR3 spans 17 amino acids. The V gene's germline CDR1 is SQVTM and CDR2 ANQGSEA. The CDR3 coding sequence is TGCAGCGTTGAAGTCCGCCGGACAGCTAGATCCTACAATGAGCAGTTCTTC. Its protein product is CSVEVRRTARSYNEQFF.

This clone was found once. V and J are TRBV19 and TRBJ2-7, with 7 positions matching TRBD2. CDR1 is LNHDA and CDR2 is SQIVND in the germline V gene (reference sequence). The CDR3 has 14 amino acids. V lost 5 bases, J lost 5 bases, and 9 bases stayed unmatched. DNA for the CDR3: TGTGCCAGTAGTGTTGGGGGGGAGTACGACGAGCAGTACTTC. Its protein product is CASSVGGEYDEQYF. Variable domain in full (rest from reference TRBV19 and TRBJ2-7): DGGITQSPKYLFRKEGQNVTLSCEQNLNHDAMYWYRQDPGQGLRLIYYSQIVNDFQKGDIAEGYSVSREKKESFPLTVTSAQKNPTAFYLCASSVGGEYDEQYFGPGTRLTVT.

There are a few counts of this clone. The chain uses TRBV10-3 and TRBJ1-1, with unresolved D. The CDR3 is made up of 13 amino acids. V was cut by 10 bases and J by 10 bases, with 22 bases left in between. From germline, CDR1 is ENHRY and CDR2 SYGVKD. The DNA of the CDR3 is TGTGCCACCTTGACACTCGAGGGCGTTCGAGCTTTCTTT. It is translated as CATLTLEGVRAFF.

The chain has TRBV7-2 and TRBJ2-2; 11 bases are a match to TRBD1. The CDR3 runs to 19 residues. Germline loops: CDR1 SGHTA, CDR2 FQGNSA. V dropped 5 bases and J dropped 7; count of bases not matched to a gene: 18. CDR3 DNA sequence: TGTGCCAGCAGCCCATACTCTTCCGGCTGGGGACAGGGGGGCGGGGAGCTGTTTTTT. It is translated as CASSPYSSGWGQGGGELFF.

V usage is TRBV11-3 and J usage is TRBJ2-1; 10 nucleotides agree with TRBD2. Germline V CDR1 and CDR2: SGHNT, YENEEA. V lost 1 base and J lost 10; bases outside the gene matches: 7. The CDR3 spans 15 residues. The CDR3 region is CASSLGLAGVGEQFF. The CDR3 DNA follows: TGTGCCAGCAGCTTAGGGCTAGCGGGAGTAGGGGAGCAGTTCTTC.

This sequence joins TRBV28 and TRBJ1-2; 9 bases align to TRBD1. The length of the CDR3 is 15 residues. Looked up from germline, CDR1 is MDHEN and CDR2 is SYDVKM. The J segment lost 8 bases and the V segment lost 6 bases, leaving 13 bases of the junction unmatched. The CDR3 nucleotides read TGTGCCAGCAGATGGGGACAGGGAGGTTCGGAGGGCTACACCTTC. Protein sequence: CASRWGQGGSEGYTF.

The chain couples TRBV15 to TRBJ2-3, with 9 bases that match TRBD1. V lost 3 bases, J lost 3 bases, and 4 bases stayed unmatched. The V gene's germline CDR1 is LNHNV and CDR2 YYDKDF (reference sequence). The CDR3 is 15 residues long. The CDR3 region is CATSSGTGWTDTQYF. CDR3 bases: TGTGCCACCAGCAGCGGGACAGGGTGGACAGATACGCAGTATTTT. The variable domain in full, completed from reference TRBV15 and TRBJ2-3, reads DAMVIQNPRYQVTQFGKPVTLSCSQTLNHNVMYWYQQKSSQAPKLLFHYYDKDFNNEADTPDNFQSRRPNTSFCFLDIRSPGLGDTAMYLCATSSGTGWTDTQYFGPGTRLTVL.

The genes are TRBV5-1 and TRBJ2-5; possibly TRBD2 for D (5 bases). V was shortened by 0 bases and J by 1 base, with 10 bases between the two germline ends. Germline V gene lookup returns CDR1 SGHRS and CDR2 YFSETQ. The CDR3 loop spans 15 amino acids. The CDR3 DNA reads TGCGCCAGCAGCTTGGGGCCTGGAGGCCAAGAGACCCAGTACTTC. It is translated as CASSLGPGGQETQYF.

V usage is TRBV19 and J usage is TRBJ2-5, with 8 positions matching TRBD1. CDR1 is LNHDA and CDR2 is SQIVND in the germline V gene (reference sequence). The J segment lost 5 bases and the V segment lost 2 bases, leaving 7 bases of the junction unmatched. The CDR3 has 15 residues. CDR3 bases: TGTGCCAGTAGTATACGCGGACAGGGTAGCGAGACCCAGTACTTC. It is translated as CASSIRGQGSETQYF.

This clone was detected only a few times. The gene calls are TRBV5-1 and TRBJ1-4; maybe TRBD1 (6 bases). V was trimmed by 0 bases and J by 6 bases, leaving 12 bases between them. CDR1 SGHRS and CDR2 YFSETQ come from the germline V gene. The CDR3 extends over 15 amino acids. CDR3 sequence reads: CASSLDGQPDEKLFF. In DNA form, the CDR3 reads TGCGCCAGCAGCTTGGACGGACAGCCCGATGAAAAACTGTTTTTT.

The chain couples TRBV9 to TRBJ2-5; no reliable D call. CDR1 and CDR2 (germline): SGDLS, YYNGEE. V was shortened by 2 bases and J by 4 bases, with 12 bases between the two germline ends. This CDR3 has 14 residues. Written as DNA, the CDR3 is TGTGCCAGCAGCGTTCTACCCTCGCGAGAGACCCAGTACTTC. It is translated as CASSVLPSRETQYF. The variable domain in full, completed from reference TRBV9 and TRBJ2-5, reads DSGVTQTPKHLITATGQRVTLRCSPRSGDLSVYWYQQSLDQGLQFLIQYYNGEERAKGNILERFSAQQFPDLHSELNLSSLELGDSALYFCASSVLPSRETQYFGPGTRLLVL.

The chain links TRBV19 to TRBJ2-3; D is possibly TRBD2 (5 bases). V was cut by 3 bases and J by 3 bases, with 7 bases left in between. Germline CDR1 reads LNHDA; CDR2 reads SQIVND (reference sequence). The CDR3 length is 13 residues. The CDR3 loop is CASSIEGTDTQYF. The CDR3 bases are TGTGCCAGTAGTATCGAGGGTACAGATACGCAGTATTTT.

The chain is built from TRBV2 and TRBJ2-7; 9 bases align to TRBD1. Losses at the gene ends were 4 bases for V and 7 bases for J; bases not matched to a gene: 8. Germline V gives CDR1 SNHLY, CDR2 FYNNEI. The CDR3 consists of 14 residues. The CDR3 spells CASSGGQGSGEQYF. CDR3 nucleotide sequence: TGTGCCAGCAGTGGGGGACAGGGTTCGGGGGAGCAGTACTTC.

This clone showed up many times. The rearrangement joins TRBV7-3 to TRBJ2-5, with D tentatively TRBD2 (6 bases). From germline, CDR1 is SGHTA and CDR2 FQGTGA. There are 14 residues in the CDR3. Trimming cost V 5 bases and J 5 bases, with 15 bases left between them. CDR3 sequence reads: CASSQNGGSETQYF. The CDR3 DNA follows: TGTGCCAGCAGCCAAAATGGGGGGTCGGAGACCCAGTACTTC.

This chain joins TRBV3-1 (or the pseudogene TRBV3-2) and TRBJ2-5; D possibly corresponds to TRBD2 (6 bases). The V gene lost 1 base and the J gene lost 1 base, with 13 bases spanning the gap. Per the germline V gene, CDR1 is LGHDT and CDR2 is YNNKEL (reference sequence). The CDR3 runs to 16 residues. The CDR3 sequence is CASSQGPAGSQETQYF. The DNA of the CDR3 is TGTGCCAGCAGCCAAGGGCCCGCGGGGTCCCAAGAGACCCAGTACTTC.

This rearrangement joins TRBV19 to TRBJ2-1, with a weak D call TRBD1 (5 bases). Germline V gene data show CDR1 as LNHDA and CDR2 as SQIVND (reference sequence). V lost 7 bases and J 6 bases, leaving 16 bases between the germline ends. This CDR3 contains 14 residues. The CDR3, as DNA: TGTGCCAGTAAACAGGTCCCAAACACCAATGAGCAGTTCTTC. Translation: CASKQVPNTNEQFF.

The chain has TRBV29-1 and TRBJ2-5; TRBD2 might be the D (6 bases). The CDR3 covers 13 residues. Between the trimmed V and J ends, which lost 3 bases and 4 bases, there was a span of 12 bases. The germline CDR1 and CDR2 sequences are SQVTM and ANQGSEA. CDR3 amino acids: CSVDGGMLETQYF. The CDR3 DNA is TGCAGCGTTGACGGGGGTATGTTAGAGACCCAGTACTTC.

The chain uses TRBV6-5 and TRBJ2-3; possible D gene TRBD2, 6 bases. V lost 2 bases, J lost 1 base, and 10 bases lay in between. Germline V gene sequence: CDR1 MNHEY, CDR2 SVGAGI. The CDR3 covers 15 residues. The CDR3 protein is CASSYGSGGTDTQYF. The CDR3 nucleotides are TGTGCCAGCAGTTACGGTTCGGGAGGCACAGATACGCAGTATTTT.

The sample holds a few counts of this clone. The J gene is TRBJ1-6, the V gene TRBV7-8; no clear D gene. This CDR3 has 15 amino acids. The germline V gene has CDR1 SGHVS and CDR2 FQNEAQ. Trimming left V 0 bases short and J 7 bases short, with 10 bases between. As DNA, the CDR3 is TGTGCCAGCAGCTTAGCTTGGGTACAGAATTCACCCCTCCACTTT. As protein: CASSLAWVQNSPLHF.

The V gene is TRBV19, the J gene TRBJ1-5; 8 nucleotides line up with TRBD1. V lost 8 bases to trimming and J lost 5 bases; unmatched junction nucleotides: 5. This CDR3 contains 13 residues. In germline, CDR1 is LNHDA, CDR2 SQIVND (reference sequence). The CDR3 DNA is TGTGCCAGTGACGACAGGGGATATCAGCCCCAGCATTTT. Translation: CASDDRGYQPQHF.

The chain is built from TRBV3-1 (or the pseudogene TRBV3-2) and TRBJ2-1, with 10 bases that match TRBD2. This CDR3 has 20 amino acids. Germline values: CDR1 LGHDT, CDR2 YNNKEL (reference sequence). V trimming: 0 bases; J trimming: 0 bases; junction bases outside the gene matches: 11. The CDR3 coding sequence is TGTGCCAGCAGCCAAGATAGGGGGCTAGCGGGGGCCCCCTCCTACAATGAGCAGTTCTTC. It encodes CASSQDRGLAGAPSYNEQFF.